This T cell receptor (beta chain) stems from a study of response to subunit inactivated influenza vaccine. Findings of the study overall: Each seasonal influenza vaccination recruits few new T cells, the authors suggested.

Using its own MiXCR run on the RT-PCR reads, TCRdb lists one record per CDR3 protein. The table includes about 240,000 distinct CDR3 sequences, 9.5% to 15% detected once. After removal of 5 bases from V and 9 bases from J, the junction contained 4 bases not matched to a gene. CDR1 is SGHTA, CDR2 FQGNSA, per germline. The CDR3 length is 14 residues. As regards this clonotype: Antigen: not known.

The source of this sequence is a man aged 45-65 years who received an inactivated influenza vaccine. V usage is TRBV7-2 and J usage is TRBJ2-1; 13 bases are a match to TRBD2. The sample consisted of non-naive T cells sorted from PBMCs, taken around 14 days before vaccination. The CDR3 nucleotides read TGTGCCAGCAGCCCAGGACTAGCGGGGGCTGAGCAGTTCTTC. Its protein is CASSPGLAGAEQFF.